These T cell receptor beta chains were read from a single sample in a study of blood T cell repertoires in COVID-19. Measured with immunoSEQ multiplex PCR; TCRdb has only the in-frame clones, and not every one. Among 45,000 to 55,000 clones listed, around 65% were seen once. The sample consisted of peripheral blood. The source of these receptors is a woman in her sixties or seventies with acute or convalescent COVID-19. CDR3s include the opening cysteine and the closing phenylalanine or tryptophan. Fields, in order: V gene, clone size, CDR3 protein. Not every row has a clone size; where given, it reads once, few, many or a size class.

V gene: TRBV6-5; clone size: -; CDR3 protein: CASSYHTGEQYF
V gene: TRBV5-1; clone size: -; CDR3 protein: CASSAIAGSNEKLFF
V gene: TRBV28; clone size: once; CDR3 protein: CASRHGQGGYGYTF
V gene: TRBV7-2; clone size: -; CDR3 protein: CASSFAGPGSGNTIYF
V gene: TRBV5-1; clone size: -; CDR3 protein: CASSRTGGGDTGELFF
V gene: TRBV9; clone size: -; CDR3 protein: CASSAGQGGNQPQHF
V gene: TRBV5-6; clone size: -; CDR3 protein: CASSFNPGQKTEAFF
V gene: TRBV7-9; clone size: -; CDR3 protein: CASSVTRGRSDTEAFF
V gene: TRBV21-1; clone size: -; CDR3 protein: CASSERTGANQPQHF
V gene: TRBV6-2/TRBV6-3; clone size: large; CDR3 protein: CASSPDRGRSPLHF
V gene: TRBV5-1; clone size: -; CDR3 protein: CASSLLGASYNSPLHF
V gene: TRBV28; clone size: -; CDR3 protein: CAGDSGTGSYGYTF
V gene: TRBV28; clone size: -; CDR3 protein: CASRSQGAGYEQYF
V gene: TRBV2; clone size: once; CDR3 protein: CASIEGGELFF
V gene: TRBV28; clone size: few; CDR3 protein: CASSLGGKGPAFF
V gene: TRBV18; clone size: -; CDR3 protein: CASSLTRETDTQYF
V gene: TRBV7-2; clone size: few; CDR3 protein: CASSPQYVAYGYTF
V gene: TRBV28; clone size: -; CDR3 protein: CASKEGTVYQPQHF
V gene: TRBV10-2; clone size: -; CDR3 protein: CVSSVVRSGGNTQYF
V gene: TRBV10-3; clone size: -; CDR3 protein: CAIATGLALYNEQFF
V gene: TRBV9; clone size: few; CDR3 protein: CASSVGQDRYNEQFF
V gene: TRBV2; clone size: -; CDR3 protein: CASSEDGLAGGRETQYF
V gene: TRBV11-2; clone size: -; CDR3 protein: CASSLRQDQETQYF
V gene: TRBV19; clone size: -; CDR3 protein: CASRSASGSPLHF
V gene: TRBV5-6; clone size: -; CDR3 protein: CASSRGQGKETQYF
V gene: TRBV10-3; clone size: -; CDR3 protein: CAIRGTEAYEQYF
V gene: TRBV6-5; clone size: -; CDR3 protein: CASSYYSGGNEKLFF
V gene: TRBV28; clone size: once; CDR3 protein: CASSPDSASTDTQYF
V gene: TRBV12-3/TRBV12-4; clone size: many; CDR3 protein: CASSWTGNEQFF
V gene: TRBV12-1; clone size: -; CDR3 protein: CASSFKTGYGYTF
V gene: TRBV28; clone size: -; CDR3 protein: CASSPRGLNEQYF